The 20 T cell receptor beta chains below come from one sample, sequenced in a study of T cell responses to AZD1222 COVID-19 vaccine. Measured with immunoSEQ multiplex PCR; TCRdb has only the in-frame clones, and not every one. The sample holds 100,000 or so clones; approximately 87% are singletons and the top ten take 10%. The sequencing used peripheral blood, collected 28 days after the second AZD1222 dose. Receptor source: an adult who received the AZD1222 COVID-19 vaccine.

The chain joins TRBV10-2 to TRBJ2-2; the match to TRBD2 covers 8 bases. V was clipped by 3 bases and J by 4 bases; unmatched bases: 4. The CDR3 has 15 amino acids. The germline V gene has CDR1 WSHSY and CDR2 SAAADI. The CDR3 reads CASSDGLAGTGELFF. For the CDR3, the DNA is TGCGCCAGCAGTGATGGCCTAGCGGGCACCGGGGAGCTGTTTTTT.

The CDR3 region is CASRQGGNTGELFF. In DNA, the CDR3 is TGTGCCAGCCGACAGGGCGGAAACACCGGGGAGCTGTTTTTT. This chain joins TRBV6-5 and TRBJ2-2; TRBD1 matches 7 bases. CDR1 and CDR2 (germline): MNHEY, SVGAGI. CDR3 length: 14 amino acids. Trimming took 8 bases from V and 2 from J; bases not matched to a gene: 5.

The chain uses TRBV19 and TRBJ1-5; D might be TRBD1 (5 bases). Trimming cost V 6 bases and J 2 bases, with 11 bases left between them. This CDR3 has 14 amino acids. Germline-derived CDR1 and CDR2 are LNHDA and SQIVND (reference sequence). The CDR3 region has the DNA TGTGCCAGTAGGCCAGGGATGGGCAATCAGCCCCAGCATTTT. It yields the protein CASRPGMGNQPQHF.

The gene calls are TRBV29-1 and TRBJ2-1; D call uncertain. Trimming shortened V by 4 bases and J by 10 bases, and 8 bases separated the two germline ends. CDR3 size: 10 residues. Looked up from germline, CDR1 is SQVTM and CDR2 is ANQGSEA. This CDR3 is CSVGAEEQFF. CDR3 DNA sequence: TGCAGCGTTGGGGCGGAAGAGCAGTTCTTC.

In DNA, the CDR3 is TGTGCCAGCGGAAACAGATTAGTTCTTGGCTACACCTTC. This encodes CASGNRLVLGYTF. The chain couples TRBV13 to TRBJ1-2; D not resolved. The V gene's germline CDR1 is PRHDT and CDR2 FYEKMQ (reference sequence). V lost 8 bases and J lost 7, with 17 bases in between. This CDR3 comprises 13 residues.

The J gene is TRBJ2-6, the V gene TRBV5-4; 8 nucleotides match TRBD1. The CDR3 spans 15 residues. In germline, CDR1 is SGHNT, CDR2 YYREEE (reference sequence). Unmatched junction bases numbered 12, after V lost 4 bases and J lost 12 bases. In DNA, the CDR3 is TGTGCCAGCAGCACCGGACAGGGACCCTCTATCGTCCTGACTTTC. As protein: CASSTGQGPSIVLTF.

This sequence joins TRBV18 and TRBJ1-1; weak D call: TRBD1 (6 bases). This CDR3 has 14 amino acids. V was trimmed by 6 bases and J by 4 bases, leaving 15 bases between them. Per germline, CDR1 KGHSH and CDR2 LQKENI. CDR3 DNA: TGTGCCAGCTCGCCGGCGACAGGTACCACTGAAGCTTTCTTT. This sequence encodes CASSPATGTTEAFF.

This clone occurred a few times. The V gene is TRBV7-2, the J gene TRBJ2-3; possibly TRBD1 for D (6 bases). From germline, CDR1 is SGHTA and CDR2 FQGNSA. V dropped 4 bases and J dropped 2 bases, with 7 bases sitting between them. The CDR3 consists of 13 residues. Written as DNA, the CDR3 is TGTGCCAGCAGCTGGGACAACACAGATACGCAGTATTTT. As protein: CASSWDNTDTQYF.

Only one count was recorded for this clone. The chain combines TRBV14 with TRBJ2-3; D may be TRBD1 (5 bases). V was pared by 1 base and J by 3 bases, with 14 bases between. Per the germline V gene, CDR1 is SGHDN and CDR2 is FVKESK. The CDR3 extends over 16 amino acids. CDR3 nucleotides: TGTGCCAGCAGCCAAGGAAAGGGGCAGTCAACAGATACGCAGTATTTT. It encodes CASSQGKGQSTDTQYF. Full variable domain (outside the CDR3, taken from reference TRBV14 and TRBJ2-3): EAGVTQFPSHSVIEKGQTVTLRCDPISGHDNLYWYRRVMGKEIKFLLHFVKESKQDESGMPNNRFLAERTGGTYSTLKVQPAELEDSGVYFCASSQGKGQSTDTQYFGPGTRLTVL.

The chain combines TRBV5-4 with TRBJ1-6; D call uncertain. CDR3 size: 14 residues. V was cut by 0 bases and J by 5 bases, with 6 bases left in between. CDR1 and CDR2 (germline): SGHNT, YYREEE (reference sequence). The CDR3 reads CASSLGQHNSPLHF. The CDR3 nucleotides read TGTGCCAGCAGCTTGGGGCAGCATAATTCACCCCTCCACTTT.

The V gene is TRBV4-3, the J gene TRBJ2-1; maybe TRBD1 (6 bases). Deletions cut 0 bases from V and 0 bases from J, with 12 bases between. Per the germline V gene, CDR1 is LGHNA and CDR2 is YSLEER. The CDR3 totals 17 residues. The CDR3: CASSQDRGISSYNEQFF. As DNA, the CDR3 is TGCGCCAGCAGCCAAGACAGGGGAATCAGCTCCTACAATGAGCAGTTCTTC.

V and J are TRBV5-6 and TRBJ2-7; 11 bases agree with TRBD2. V trimming: 4 bases; J trimming: 7 bases; junction bases outside the gene matches: 7. This CDR3 is 14 amino acids long. Germline V gene lookup returns CDR1 SGHDT and CDR2 YYEEEE. Written as DNA, the CDR3 is TGTGCCAGCAGCATACTAGCGGGAGCGGGGGAGCAGTACTTC. Its translation is CASSILAGAGEQYF.

The rearrangement links TRBV3-1 (or the pseudogene TRBV3-2) to TRBJ2-3, with a tentative D call TRBD1 (6 bases). The germline V and J ends were trimmed by 4 bases and 1 base, with 15 bases remaining between them. Germline values: CDR1 LGHDT, CDR2 YNNKEL (reference sequence). CDR3 length: 16 amino acids. Here the CDR3 DNA reads TGTGCCAGCAGCCTGCGCCAGGGGTGGGGCACAGATACGCAGTATTTT. It codes for CASSLRQGWGTDTQYF.

The chain carries TRBV30 and TRBJ2-1, with D unresolved. The V gene lost 0 bases and the J gene lost 8 bases, with 8 bases spanning the gap. The germline V gene has CDR1 GTSNPN and CDR2 SVGIG (reference sequence). The CDR3 runs to 12 residues. In DNA, the CDR3 is TGTGCCTGGAGTGTACCTGGAGATGAGCAGTTCTTC. It codes for CAWSVPGDEQFF.

The rearrangement links TRBV13 to TRBJ2-6; TRBD1 might be the D (5 bases). The V end lost 5 bases, the J end lost 2 bases, and 10 bases lay between the germline ends. Germline V CDR1 and CDR2: PRHDT, FYEKMQ (reference sequence). The length of the CDR3 is 15 residues. The CDR3 loop is CASSEQVTGANVLTF. The CDR3 DNA is TGTGCCAGCAGCGAACAGGTAACTGGGGCCAACGTCCTGACTTTC.

The chain carries TRBV2 and TRBJ1-1; D might be TRBD1 (5 bases). The CDR3 covers 13 residues. Germline V gene sequence: CDR1 SNHLY, CDR2 FYNNEI. Trimming left V 4 bases short and J 5 bases short, with 11 bases between. The CDR3 nucleotides read TGTGCCAGCAGTGGACAGCCGGGGACTGAAGCTTTCTTT. Protein product: CASSGQPGTEAFF.

CDR3 region: CASSQDLGRLGETQYF. In DNA, the CDR3 is TGTGCCAGCAGCCAAGATCTTGGTCGGCTAGGGGAGACCCAGTACTTC. This chain joins TRBV3-1 (or the pseudogene TRBV3-2) and TRBJ2-5; D unresolved. Germline-derived CDR1 and CDR2 are LGHDT and YNNKEL (reference sequence). V was trimmed by 0 bases and J by 5 bases, leaving 16 bases between them. The CDR3 length is 16 residues.

The V and J genes are TRBV28 and TRBJ2-7; TRBD1 agrees at 9 bases. This CDR3 spans 14 amino acids. Germline V gives CDR1 MDHEN, CDR2 SYDVKM. After removal of 5 bases from V and 6 bases from J, the junction contained 8 bases not matched to a gene. The CDR3, as DNA: TGTGCCAGCAGTCCCCCCGGGACAGGGCGCGAGCAGTACTTC. This encodes CASSPPGTGREQYF.

The chain employs TRBV19 and TRBJ1-2; 9 positions match TRBD1. The CDR3 has 17 residues. V trimming: 6 bases; J trimming: 0 bases; junction bases outside the gene matches: 11. Germline CDR1 and CDR2: LNHDA and SQIVND (reference sequence). The CDR3 loop reads CASSPRQGDPSNYGYTF. CDR3 sequence (DNA): TGTGCCAGTAGCCCCAGACAGGGGGACCCCTCTAACTATGGCTACACCTTC. The complete variable domain, with remaining parts taken from reference TRBV19 and TRBJ1-2, reads DGGITQSPKYLFRKEGQNVTLSCEQNLNHDAMYWYRQDPGQGLRLIYYSQIVNDFQKGDIAEGYSVSREKKESFPLTVTSAQKNPTAFYLCASSPRQGDPSNYGYTFGSGTRLTVV.

The chain recombines TRBV3-1 (or the pseudogene TRBV3-2) with TRBJ2-3, with D possibly matching TRBD1 (6 bases). The CDR3 consists of 15 residues. From germline, CDR1 is LGHDT and CDR2 YNNKEL (reference sequence). The V end was cut by 5 bases, the J end by 1 base, with 13 bases between. The CDR3 is CASSGPGVGTDTQYF. DNA of the CDR3: TGTGCCAGCAGCGGCCCAGGGGTGGGCACAGATACGCAGTATTTT.